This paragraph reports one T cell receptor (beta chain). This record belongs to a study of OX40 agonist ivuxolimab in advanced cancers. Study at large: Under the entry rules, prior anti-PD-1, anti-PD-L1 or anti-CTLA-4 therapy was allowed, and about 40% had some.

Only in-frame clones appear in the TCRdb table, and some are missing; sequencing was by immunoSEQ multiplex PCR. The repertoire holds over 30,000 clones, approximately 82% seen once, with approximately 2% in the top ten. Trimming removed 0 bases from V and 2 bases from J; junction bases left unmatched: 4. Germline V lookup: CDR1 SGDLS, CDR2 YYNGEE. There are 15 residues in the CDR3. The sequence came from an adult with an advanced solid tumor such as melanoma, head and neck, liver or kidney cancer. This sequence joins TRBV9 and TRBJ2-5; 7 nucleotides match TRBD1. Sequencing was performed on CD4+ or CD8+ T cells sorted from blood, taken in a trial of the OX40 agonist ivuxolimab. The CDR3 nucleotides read TGTGCCAGCAGCGTAGTGACAGGGCCACAAGAGACCCAGTACTTC. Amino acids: CASSVVTGPQETQYF.